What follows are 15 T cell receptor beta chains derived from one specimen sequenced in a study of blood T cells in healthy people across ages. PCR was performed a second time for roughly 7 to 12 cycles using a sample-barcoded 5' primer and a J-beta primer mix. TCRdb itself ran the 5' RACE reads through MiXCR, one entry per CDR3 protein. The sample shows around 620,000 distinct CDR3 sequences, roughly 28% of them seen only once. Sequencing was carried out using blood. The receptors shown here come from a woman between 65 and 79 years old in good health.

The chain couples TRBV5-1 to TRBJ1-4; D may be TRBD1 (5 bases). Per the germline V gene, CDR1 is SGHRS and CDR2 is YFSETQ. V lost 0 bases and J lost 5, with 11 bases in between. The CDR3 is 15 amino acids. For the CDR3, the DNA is TGCGCCAGCAGCTTGGGTTCTGGGGCCAATGAAAAACTGTTTTTT. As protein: CASSLGSGANEKLFF.

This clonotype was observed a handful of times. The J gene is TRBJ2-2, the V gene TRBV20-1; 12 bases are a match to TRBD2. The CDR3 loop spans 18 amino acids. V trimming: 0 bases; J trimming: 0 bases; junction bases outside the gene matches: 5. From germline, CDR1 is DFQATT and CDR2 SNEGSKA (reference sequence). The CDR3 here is CSARETSGGKPNTGELFF. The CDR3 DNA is TGCAGTGCTAGAGAGACTAGCGGGGGAAAACCGAACACCGGGGAGCTGTTTTTT.

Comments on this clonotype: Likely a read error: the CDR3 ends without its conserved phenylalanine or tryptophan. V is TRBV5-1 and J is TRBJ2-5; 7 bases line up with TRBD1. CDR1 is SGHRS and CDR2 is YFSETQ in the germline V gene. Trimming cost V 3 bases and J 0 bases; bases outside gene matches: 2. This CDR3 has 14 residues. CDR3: CASSYGTDQETQYL. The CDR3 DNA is TGCGCCAGCAGCTACGGGACAGACCAAGAGACCCAGTACCTC.

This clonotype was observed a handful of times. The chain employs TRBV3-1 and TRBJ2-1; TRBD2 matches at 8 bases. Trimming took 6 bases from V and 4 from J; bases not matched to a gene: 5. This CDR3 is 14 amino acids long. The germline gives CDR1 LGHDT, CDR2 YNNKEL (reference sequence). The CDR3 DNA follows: TGTGCCAGCAGTCGACGGGGGGGATACAATGAGCAGTTCTTC. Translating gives CASSRRGGYNEQFF.

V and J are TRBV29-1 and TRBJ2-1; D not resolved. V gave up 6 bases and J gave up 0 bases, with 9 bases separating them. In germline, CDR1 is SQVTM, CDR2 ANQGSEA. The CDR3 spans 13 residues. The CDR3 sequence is CSVGLSSYNEQFF. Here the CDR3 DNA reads TGCAGCGTCGGGCTCAGCTCCTACAATGAGCAGTTCTTC.

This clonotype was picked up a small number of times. DNA for the CDR3: TGTGCCAGCGGAGTATCGAGCCTCGGGGAGCTGTTTTTT. This encodes CASGVSSLGELFF. The chain joins TRBV6-6 to TRBJ2-2; D gene ambiguous. The germline V gene has CDR1 MNHNY and CDR2 SVGAGI (reference sequence). V gave up 8 bases and J gave up 7 bases, with 14 bases separating them. The CDR3 sequence is 13 residues long.

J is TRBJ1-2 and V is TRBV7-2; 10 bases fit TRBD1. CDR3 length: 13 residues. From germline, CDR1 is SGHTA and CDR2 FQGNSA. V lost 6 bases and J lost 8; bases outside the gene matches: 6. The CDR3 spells CASSWGDRGGYTF. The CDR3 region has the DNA TGTGCCAGCAGTTGGGGGGACAGGGGAGGCTACACCTTC.

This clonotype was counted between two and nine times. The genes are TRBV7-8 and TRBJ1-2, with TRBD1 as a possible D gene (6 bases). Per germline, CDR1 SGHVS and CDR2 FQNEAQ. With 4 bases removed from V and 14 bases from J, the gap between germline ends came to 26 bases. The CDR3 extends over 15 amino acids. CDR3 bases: TGTGCCAGCAGCTCCCCCCCTACAGGGTTAATAGTTTGGACCTTC. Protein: CASSSPPTGLIVWTF.

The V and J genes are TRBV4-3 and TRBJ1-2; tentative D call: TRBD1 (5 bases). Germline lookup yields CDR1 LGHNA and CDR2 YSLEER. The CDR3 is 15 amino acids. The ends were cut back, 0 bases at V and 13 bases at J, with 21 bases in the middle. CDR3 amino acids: CASSQDPIPQQALTF. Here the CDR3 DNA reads TGCGCCAGCAGCCAAGATCCAATCCCCCAACAGGCCCTCACCTTC.

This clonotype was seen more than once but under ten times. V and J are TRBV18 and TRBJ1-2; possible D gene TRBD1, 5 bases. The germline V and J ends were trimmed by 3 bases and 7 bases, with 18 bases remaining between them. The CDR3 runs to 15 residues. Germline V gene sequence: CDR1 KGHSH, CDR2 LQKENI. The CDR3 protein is CASSPGVSQGRGYTF. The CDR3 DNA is TGTGCCAGCTCACCTGGAGTCTCGCAGGGTCGTGGCTACACCTTC.

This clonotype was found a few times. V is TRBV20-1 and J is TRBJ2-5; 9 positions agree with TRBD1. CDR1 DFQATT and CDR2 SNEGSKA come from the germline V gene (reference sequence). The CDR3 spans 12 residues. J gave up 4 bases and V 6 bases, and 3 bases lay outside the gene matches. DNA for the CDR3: TGCAGTGCCACAGGGGGCTTAGAGACCCAGTACTTC. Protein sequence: CSATGGLETQYF.

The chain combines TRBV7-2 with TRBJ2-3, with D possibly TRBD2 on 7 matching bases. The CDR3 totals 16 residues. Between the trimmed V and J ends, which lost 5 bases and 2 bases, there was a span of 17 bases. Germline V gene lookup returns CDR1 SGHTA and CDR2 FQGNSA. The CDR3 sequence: CASSARGALNTDTQYF. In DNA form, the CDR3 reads TGTGCCAGCAGCGCCCGGGGGGCGCTTAACACAGATACGCAGTATTTT.

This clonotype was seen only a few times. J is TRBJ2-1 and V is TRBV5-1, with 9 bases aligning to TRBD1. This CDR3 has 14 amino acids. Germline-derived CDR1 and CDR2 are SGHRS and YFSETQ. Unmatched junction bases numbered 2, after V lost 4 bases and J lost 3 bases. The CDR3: CASSQDRGYNEQFF. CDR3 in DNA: TGCGCCAGCAGCCAGGACAGGGGCTACAATGAGCAGTTCTTC.

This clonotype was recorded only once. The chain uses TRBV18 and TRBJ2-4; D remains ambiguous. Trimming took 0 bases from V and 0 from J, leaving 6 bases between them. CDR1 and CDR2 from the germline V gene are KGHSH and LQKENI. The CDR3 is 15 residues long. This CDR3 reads CASSPPTVAKNIQYF. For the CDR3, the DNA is TGTGCCAGCTCACCACCCACCGTAGCCAAAAACATTCAGTACTTC.

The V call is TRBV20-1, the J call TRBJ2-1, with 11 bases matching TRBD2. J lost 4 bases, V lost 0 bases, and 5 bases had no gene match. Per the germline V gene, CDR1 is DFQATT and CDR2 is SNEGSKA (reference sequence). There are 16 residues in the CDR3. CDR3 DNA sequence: TGCAGTGCTAGAGATTCCCTAGCGGGGGGATACAATGAGCAGTTCTTC. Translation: CSARDSLAGGYNEQFF.